This T cell receptor beta chain is drawn from a study of shared clonotypes between healthy human individuals. Broader study findings: Estimated richness values were generally larger in naive subsets than in memory subsets.

This clone came up once. The antigen remains undetermined. Data came from immunoSEQ multiplex PCR; TCRdb stores just in-frame clones and leaves some out. The sample carries about 1.5 million clones, 98% recorded once. The receptor was derived from a man in his thirties or forties in good health. Material for sequencing was naive CD4+ T cells sorted from blood. This sample's subset: CD45RA+ positively selected.

CDR3 residues: CASSLAGSGRGTDTQYF. CDR3 sequence (DNA): TGTGCCAGCAGCTTAGCGGGTAGCGGGAGGGGGACAGATACGCAGTATTTT. The chain couples TRBV7-2 to TRBJ2-3, with TRBD2 matching 11 bases. J was trimmed by 3 bases and V by 0 bases; bases with no gene match: 5. The CDR3 covers 17 residues. Per the germline V gene, CDR1 is SGHTA and CDR2 is FQGNSA.